The clone carrying this T cell receptor (beta chain) was recorded a few times. The CDR3 runs to 16 residues. The junction had 9 bases not matched to a gene; V was cut back by 4 bases and J by 2 bases. CDR1 is MNHEY, CDR2 SVGAGI, per germline. This sample was taken from a study of T-cell reconstitution after alpha-beta-depleted transplantation in children. It was with unique molecular identifiers that the TCRbeta library was prepared. TCRdb called the PCR reads again in MiXCR, with one record for every CDR3 protein. The repertoire holds about 540,000 distinct CDR3 sequences, 15% to 20% seen once, with approximately 3% in the top ten.

This sequence joins TRBV6-5 and TRBJ1-2, with 8 bases that match TRBD1. Sequencing used PBMCs from the stem cell graft donor, obtained from the stem cell graft. This TCR was sampled from a human donor who donated a stem cell graft to a child with acute lymphoblastic leukemia. CDR3 DNA sequence: TGTGCCAGCAGTTCCCCCTGGACAGGGCGGAACTATGGCTACACCTTC. As protein: CASSSPWTGRNYGYTF.